The 29 T cell receptor beta chains below all came from one sample that was sequenced in a study of T cells in localized non-small cell lung cancer. Sequencing was performed with immunoSEQ multiplex PCR; in TCRdb, only in-frame clones are kept and a portion is missing. The table records 20,000 to 30,000 clones, approximately 85% of them present only once. Sequencing used peripheral blood, obtained before any cancer treatment. The receptor set was obtained from a woman between 35 and 75 years old with stage I lung adenocarcinoma.

The chain recombines TRBV11-3 with TRBJ2-1, with 7 bases aligning to TRBD1. Trimming took 5 bases from V and 2 from J; bases not matched to a gene: 6. Germline V gene data show CDR1 as SGHNT and CDR2 as YENEEA. This CDR3 has 15 residues. The CDR3 region is CASSQQQGTYNEQFF. CDR3 nucleotides: TGTGCCAGCAGCCAACAACAGGGGACCTACAATGAGCAGTTCTTC.

J is TRBJ2-5 and V is TRBV9, with 8 bases that match TRBD2. Germline-derived CDR1 and CDR2 are SGDLS and YYNGEE. The CDR3 is 15 amino acids. With V trimmed by 3 bases and J by 0 bases, 4 bases remained unmatched. The CDR3 DNA follows: TGTGCCAGCAGCGGGACTAGCACGTACCAAGAGACCCAGTACTTC. Translation: CASSGTSTYQETQYF.

The J gene is TRBJ1-2, the V gene TRBV2, with D perhaps matching TRBD1 (6 bases). The V gene's germline CDR1 is SNHLY and CDR2 FYNNEI. V was cut by 6 bases and J by 7 bases, with 15 bases left in between. The CDR3 totals 13 residues. CDR3 residues: CASSRGGDPGYTF. CDR3 nucleotide sequence: TGTGCCAGCAGCCGAGGGGGGGACCCTGGCTACACCTTC.

In the case of this clone: At one end, the junction sequence differs from germline, possibly due to a read error. V usage is TRBV9 and J usage is TRBJ2-7; D unclear. Germline CDR1 reads SGDLS; CDR2 reads YYNGEE. CDR3 length equals 14 residues. DNA of the CDR3: TGTGCCAGCAGCGTAGAGGCCAGCAACTACGAGCAGTATTTC. Amino acid sequence: CASSVEASNYEQYF.

V is TRBV7-2 and J is TRBJ2-3, with D maybe TRBD1 (6 bases). Trimming took 5 bases from V and 2 from J, leaving 26 bases between them. Per the germline V gene, CDR1 is SGHTA and CDR2 is FQGNSA. The CDR3 loop spans 19 amino acids. The CDR3 loop is CASSLLPSTGHLLTDTQYF. The CDR3, as DNA: TGTGCCAGCAGCCTCCTTCCTTCGACAGGCCACCTTCTCACAGATACGCAGTATTTT.

This sequence joins TRBV7-7 and TRBJ2-5; 7 nucleotides agree with TRBD1. With V trimmed by 6 bases and J by 5 bases, 9 bases remained unmatched. The CDR3 is 14 residues long. Germline lookup yields CDR1 SSHAT and CDR2 FNYEAQ (reference sequence). As DNA, the CDR3 is TGTGCCAGCAGTCAAATGACAGGGAAGGAGACCCAGTACTTC. It yields the protein CASSQMTGKETQYF.

CDR3 region: CASSYSFRSSVYEQFF. The CDR3 DNA is TGTGCCAGCAGTTACTCGTTTAGAAGTAGCGTGTATGAGCAGTTCTTC. This sequence joins TRBV6-5 and TRBJ2-1; D is possibly TRBD2 (5 bases). V lost 0 bases and J lost 8, with 17 bases in between. CDR1 MNHEY and CDR2 SVGAGI come from the germline V gene. This CDR3 is 16 amino acids long.

The chain carries TRBV7-2 and TRBJ2-7; 9 nucleotides agree with TRBD2. Germline V gene lookup returns CDR1 SGHTA and CDR2 FQGNSA. The CDR3 has 15 amino acids. Unmatched junction bases numbered 7, after V lost 3 bases and J lost 4 bases. CDR3 sequence reads: CASSLWPSGNYEQYF. DNA for the CDR3: TGTGCCAGCAGCTTGTGGCCTAGCGGGAATTACGAGCAGTACTTC. Combining the CDR3 with reference TRBV7-2 and TRBJ2-7 gives the whole variable domain GAGVSQSPSNKVTEKGKDVELRCDPISGHTALYWYRQSLGQGLEFLIYFQGNSAPDKSGLPSDRFSAERTGGSVSTLTIQRTQQEDSAVYLCASSLWPSGNYEQYFGPGTRLTVT.

CDR3 in DNA: TGCGGGGACATATCGAACTATGGCTACACCTTC. As protein: CGDISNYGYTF. The chain links TRBV29-1 to TRBJ1-2; D possibly corresponds to TRBD1 (6 bases). Germline loops: CDR1 SQVTM, CDR2 ANQGSEA. The CDR3 is made up of 11 amino acids.

The chain carries TRBV5-8 and TRBJ1-2; TRBD1 aligns across 11 bases. Germline-derived CDR1 and CDR2 are SGHTS and YDEGEE. CDR3 length equals 14 residues. J lost 2 bases, V lost 4 bases, and 1 base had no gene match. The CDR3 sequence: CASSRDRGNYGYTF. The CDR3 DNA reads TGTGCCAGCAGCCGGGACAGGGGGAACTATGGCTACACCTTC.

This chain joins TRBV28 and TRBJ2-7; D remains unclear. This CDR3 has 13 residues. V lost 5 bases to trimming and J lost 2 bases, with 10 bases between them. Per germline, CDR1 MDHEN and CDR2 SYDVKM. As DNA, the CDR3 is TGTGCCAGCAGTACCGCAGTGACCTACGAGCAGTACTTC. Protein product: CASSTAVTYEQYF.

A single count supports this clone. J is TRBJ1-3 and V is TRBV5-5; D uncertain. The CDR3 loop spans 16 amino acids. The V gene lost 4 bases and the J gene lost 0 bases, with 14 bases spanning the gap. Germline V gene lookup returns CDR1 SGHKS and CDR2 YYEKEE (reference sequence). The chain's CDR3 is CASSAQSPDSGNTIYF. As DNA, the CDR3 is TGTGCCAGCAGCGCACAGAGCCCCGACTCTGGAAACACCATATATTTT.

The V and J genes are TRBV7-8 and TRBJ1-5, with a tentative D call TRBD1 (6 bases). V lost 5 bases and J lost 8, with 13 bases in between. CDR3 length: 13 residues. Germline loops: CDR1 SGHVS, CDR2 FQNEAQ. This CDR3 reads CASSGRQAEPQHF. The CDR3 region has the DNA TGTGCCAGCAGCGGGCGACAGGCCGAGCCCCAGCATTTT.

V gene TRBV9 combines with J gene TRBJ2-7; no clear D gene. The CDR3 has 12 amino acids. Germline CDR1 SGDLS, CDR2 YYNGEE. Trimming cost V 0 bases and J 5 bases, with 6 bases left between them. The chain's CDR3 is CASSVAEDEQYF. The CDR3 region has the DNA TGTGCCAGCAGCGTAGCTGAGGACGAGCAGTACTTC.

V usage is TRBV10-2 and J usage is TRBJ2-6, with unresolved D. CDR1 WSHSY and CDR2 SAAADI come from the germline V gene. The CDR3 spans 15 residues. Trimming took off 7 bases at V and 0 bases at J, with 10 bases between the two ends. CDR3 coding DNA: TGCGCCAGCACTTCCAGCGACTCTGGGGCCAACGTCCTGACTTTC. Encoded protein: CASTSSDSGANVLTF.

J is TRBJ2-1 and V is TRBV5-1, with TRBD2 identical over 11 bases. The junction had 6 bases not matched to a gene; V was cut back by 3 bases and J by 7 bases. This CDR3 region has 15 residues. Germline values: CDR1 SGHRS, CDR2 YFSETQ. CDR3 sequence (DNA): TGCGCCAGCAGCTCCAGGATAGCGGGGGGGAATGAGCAGTTCTTC. Translation gives CASSSRIAGGNEQFF. Full variable domain (rest looked up from reference TRBV5-1 and TRBJ2-1): KAGVTQTPRYLIKTRGQQVTLSCSPISGHRSVSWYQQTPGQGLQFLFEYFSETQRNKGNFPGRFSGRQFSNSRSEMNVSTLELGDSALYLCASSSRIAGGNEQFFGPGTRLTVL.

This clone is labeled as medium-sized. V is TRBV6-4 and J is TRBJ2-3; D unclear. CDR3 length: 14 residues. CDR1 is MRHNA and CDR2 is SNTAGT in the germline V gene. The V and J ends lost 10 bases and 4 bases respectively, with 18 bases between them. As DNA, the CDR3 is TGTGCCACCTCTACCGCGGATAGCCCAGATACGCAGTATTTT. It specifies CATSTADSPDTQYF.

The chain recombines TRBV10-3 with TRBJ2-2; 9 nucleotides line up with TRBD2. Trimming took 4 bases from V and 11 from J; bases not matched to a gene: 17. Germline V gives CDR1 ENHRY, CDR2 SYGVKD. The CDR3 covers 17 residues. The DNA of the CDR3 is TGTGCCATCAGTGCCACCGTAGCGGGGGCCCCGGGCGGCGAGCTGTTTTTT. Protein product: CAISATVAGAPGGELFF.

The chain combines TRBV4-3 with TRBJ2-1; 7 bases line up with TRBD2. CDR3 length: 14 amino acids. With 2 bases clipped from V and 9 bases from J, the junction kept 7 bases outside the gene matches. CDR1 and CDR2 from the germline V gene are LGHNA and YSLEER. The chain's CDR3 is CASSQILLASEQFF. The CDR3 bases are TGCGCCAGCAGCCAAATCTTACTAGCGTCTGAGCAGTTCTTC.

This chain uses TRBV5-6 with TRBJ2-5, with unresolved D. Trimming pared 5 bases from V and 5 bases from J, leaving 7 bases between. Per germline, CDR1 SGHDT and CDR2 YYEEEE. The CDR3 spans 11 residues. CDR3 region: CASSSWETQYF. CDR3 in DNA: TGTGCCAGCAGTTCATGGGAGACCCAGTACTTC.

The chain couples TRBV5-6 to TRBJ2-2; 7 bases match TRBD2. J gave up 1 base and V 4 bases, and 4 bases lay outside the gene matches. Germline CDR1 reads SGHDT; CDR2 reads YYEEEE. This CDR3 contains 15 residues. The chain's CDR3 is CASSPWGGNTGELFF. Here the CDR3 DNA reads TGTGCCAGCAGCCCCTGGGGGGGGAACACCGGGGAGCTGTTTTTT. Variable domain in full (rest from reference TRBV5-6 and TRBJ2-2): DAGVTQSPTHLIKTRGQQVTLRCSPKSGHDTVSWYQQALGQGPQFIFQYYEEEERQRGNFPDRFSGHQFPNYSSELNVNALLLGDSALYLCASSPWGGNTGELFFGEGSRLTVL.

Details on this clone: At one boundary the junction diverges from the germline segment, which might be a read error. V and J are TRBV20-1 and TRBJ2-4; D gene ambiguous. The CDR3 totals 11 residues. Germline V CDR1 and CDR2: DFQATT, SNEGSKA (reference sequence). In DNA form, the CDR3 reads TGCAGTGCTCGGACGGGTTTCGAGACCTCCTTC. Translating it yields CSARTGFETSF.

The chain is built from TRBV7-2 and TRBJ1-5; D gene unclear. Germline loops: CDR1 SGHTA, CDR2 FQGNSA. Trimming shortened V by 1 base and J by 9 bases, and 13 bases separated the two germline ends. The CDR3 is made up of 14 amino acids. CDR3 sequence reads: CASSLGQTQRPQHF. The CDR3 DNA sequence: TGTGCCAGCAGCTTAGGGCAGACCCAACGGCCCCAGCATTTT.

V usage is TRBV4-3 and J usage is TRBJ1-1, with D perhaps matching TRBD1 (5 bases). Germline loops: CDR1 LGHNA, CDR2 YSLEER. The CDR3 is 14 residues long. V was trimmed by 1 base and J by 4 bases, leaving 10 bases between them. The CDR3 DNA reads TGCGCCAGCAGCCAAGTCAACGGGGGCACTGAAGCTTTCTTT. Its translation: CASSQVNGGTEAFF.

The chain combines TRBV11-3 with TRBJ2-7, with D uncertain. CDR3 length equals 12 residues. Germline CDR1 SGHNT, CDR2 YENEEA. Trimming cost V 3 bases and J 3 bases, with 6 bases left between them. CDR3 region: CASSLNSYEQYF. The CDR3 DNA reads as TGTGCCAGCAGCTTGAACAGCTACGAGCAGTACTTC.

This sequence joins TRBV6-5 and TRBJ1-2, with no clear D. The CDR3 runs to 13 residues. CDR1 and CDR2 from the germline V gene are MNHEY and SVGAGI. V shed 8 bases and J shed 2 bases, with 12 bases lying between them. The CDR3 loop is CASGERANYGYTF. The CDR3 DNA reads TGTGCCAGCGGGGAACGGGCGAACTATGGCTACACCTTC.

Here the CDR3 DNA reads TGTGCCAGCAGCTCTCAAGCGGGGAGCTCCTACGAGCAGTACTTC. Its protein is CASSSQAGSSYEQYF. The V gene is TRBV7-2, the J gene TRBJ2-7; 7 bases match TRBD2. There are 15 residues in the CDR3. The germline V gene encodes CDR1 SGHTA and CDR2 FQGNSA. J was trimmed by 0 bases and V by 4 bases; bases with no gene match: 6.

The rearrangement links TRBV7-7 to TRBJ2-2, with D hard to call. Trimming stripped 6 bases from V and 2 bases from J, with 7 bases between. The CDR3 sequence is 13 residues long. Germline CDR1 is SSHAT and CDR2 is FNYEAQ (reference sequence). The CDR3 DNA is TGTGCCAGCAGTAGGAGTAACACCGGGGAGCTGTTTTTT. This gives the protein CASSRSNTGELFF. The whole variable domain, remainder taken from reference TRBV7-7 and TRBJ2-2, is GAGVSQSPRYKVTKRGQDVTLRCDPISSHATLYWYQQALGQGPEFLTYFNYEAQPDKSGLPSDRFSAERPEGSISTLTIQRTEQRDSAMYRCASSRSNTGELFFGEGSRLTVL.

The count of this clone is one. The chain employs TRBV6-5 and TRBJ2-1; 9 bases map to TRBD2. Germline lookup yields CDR1 MNHEY and CDR2 SVGAGI. The junction had 3 bases not matched to a gene; V was cut back by 4 bases and J by 8 bases. This CDR3 has 13 amino acids. DNA of the CDR3: TGTGCCAGCAGTTCTCGACTAGCGGATGAGCAGTTCTTC. Protein: CASSSRLADEQFF.